Below are 27 T cell receptor beta chains sequenced from a single sample in a study of cytomegalovirus exposure and HLA in healthy donors. It was with 60 Vbeta and 13 Jbeta primers that the PCR ran. The assay was immunoSEQ multiplex PCR, and TCRdb's table has in-frame clones only and misses some. The sample holds 40,000 or so clones, approximately 75% seen once. Sequencing was done on a sample of PBMCs. The receptor set was obtained from a young man in good health and CMV-seronegative.

The chain uses TRBV16 and TRBJ1-1, with TRBD1 matching over 10 bases. Germline V gives CDR1 KGHSY, CDR2 FQNENV. CDR3 length: 15 amino acids. The junction had 6 bases not matched to a gene; V was cut back by 7 bases and J by 1 base. The CDR3: CASTQDRGENTEAFF. Written as DNA, the CDR3 is TGTGCCAGCACACAGGACAGGGGGGAGAACACTGAAGCTTTCTTT.

This clone occurred a few times. The chain couples TRBV2 to TRBJ2-5; 7 bases are a match to TRBD2. The CDR3 is made up of 13 amino acids. The germline gives CDR1 SNHLY, CDR2 FYNNEI. The trim removed 7 bases at V and 1 base at J, leaving 3 bases unmatched. The CDR3 DNA reads TGTGCCAGCACCCGGGGGGTCCAAGAGACCCAGTACTTC. Residues: CASTRGVQETQYF.

This chain uses TRBV10-3 with TRBJ2-5; 8 bases match TRBD2. The J call is uncertain, as TRBJ2-7 better fits the DNA end. CDR3 length: 15 amino acids. Germline values: CDR1 ENHRY, CDR2 SYGVKD. CDR3 loop: CAISESAGGGYEQYF. The CDR3 DNA reads TGTGCCATCAGTGAGTCGGCGGGAGGCGGCTACGAGCAGTACTTC.

The chain employs TRBV28 and TRBJ2-1, with a possible D match to TRBD1 (6 bases). The CDR3 is 15 amino acids. Between the trimmed V and J ends, which lost 5 bases and 6 bases, there was a span of 17 bases. From germline, CDR1 is MDHEN and CDR2 SYDVKM. Written as DNA, the CDR3 is TGTGCCAGCAGTCCCCCAGGGGTGGTTGGCAATGAGCAGTTCTTC. Residues: CASSPPGVVGNEQFF.

The V gene is TRBV19, the J gene TRBJ2-2, with 12 bases lining up with TRBD1. Trimming took 7 bases from V and 7 from J; bases not matched to a gene: 7. Per the germline V gene, CDR1 is LNHDA and CDR2 is SQIVND (reference sequence). This CDR3 is 15 amino acids long. For the CDR3, the DNA is TGTGCCAGTAAGGGACAGGGGGCCGTTGACGGGGAGCTGTTTTTT. Protein product: CASKGQGAVDGELFF.

This clone is a singleton in its sample. V is TRBV6-4 and J is TRBJ2-1; 7 nucleotides agree with TRBD1. This CDR3 region has 15 residues. V was pared by 2 bases and J by 3 bases, with 4 bases of the junction left unmatched. Germline-derived CDR1 and CDR2 are MRHNA and SNTAGT. The CDR3 nucleotides read TGTGCCAGCAGTGACAGGACAGGAGACTACAATGAGCAGTTCTTC. It yields the protein CASSDRTGDYNEQFF.

This chain connects TRBV2 to TRBJ1-5; D might be TRBD1 (6 bases). CDR3 length equals 12 residues. Germline loops: CDR1 SNHLY, CDR2 FYNNEI. V was trimmed by 5 bases and J by 9 bases, leaving 11 bases between them. The CDR3 spells CASSHPTGPQHF. CDR3 nucleotides: TGTGCCAGCAGTCACCCGACAGGGCCCCAGCATTTT.

The gene calls are TRBV7-9 and TRBJ2-7; D possibly corresponds to TRBD1 (5 bases). The CDR3 is 13 amino acids. The germline gives CDR1 SEHNR, CDR2 FQNEAQ (reference sequence). The V end lost 6 bases, the J end lost 0 bases, and 9 bases lay between the germline ends. For the CDR3, the DNA is TGTGCCAGCAGACCGGACAACTCCTACGAGCAGTACTTC. It yields the protein CASRPDNSYEQYF.

This clone has just one count. The rearrangement links TRBV9 to TRBJ2-1; 8 nucleotides match TRBD2. J was trimmed by 5 bases and V by 4 bases; bases with no gene match: 8. Germline CDR1 SGDLS, CDR2 YYNGEE. The CDR3 length is 15 residues. CDR3 nucleotides: TGTGCCAGCAGCCCCTATAGCGGGAAAAACAATGAGCAGTTCTTC. Amino acids: CASSPYSGKNNEQFF.

The rearrangement joins TRBV5-4 to TRBJ2-7, with D hard to call. The V gene's germline CDR1 is SGHNT and CDR2 YYREEE (reference sequence). V dropped 1 base and J dropped 6 bases, with 5 bases sitting between them. This CDR3 is built from 11 residues. The DNA for the CDR3 is TGTGCCAGCAGCTTGCTTGTCGAGCAGTACTTC. Residues: CASSLLVEQYF.

The chain employs TRBV19 and TRBJ1-5; D remains unclear. Looked up from germline, CDR1 is LNHDA and CDR2 is SQIVND (reference sequence). Between the trimmed V and J ends, which lost 5 bases and 0 bases, there was a span of 8 bases. This CDR3 spans 14 amino acids. Here the CDR3 DNA reads TGTGCCAGTAGTCTAAGACATAGCAATCAGCCCCAGCATTTT. Translation gives CASSLRHSNQPQHF.

The chain employs TRBV4-1 and TRBJ2-2; no firm D call. Trimming removed 10 bases from V and 0 bases from J, with 12 bases in between. The CDR3 sequence is 14 residues long. CDR1 MGHRA and CDR2 YSYEKL come from the germline V gene. The CDR3 protein is CATTSVANTGELFF. The CDR3 DNA reads as TGCGCCACCACTTCGGTAGCGAACACCGGGGAGCTGTTTTTT.

CDR3 protein: CASRLAGVGETQYF. CDR3 nucleotide sequence: TGTGCCAGCAGATTAGCGGGAGTGGGGGAGACCCAGTACTTC. V is TRBV27 and J is TRBJ2-5; 9 positions agree with TRBD2. Germline-derived CDR1 and CDR2 are MNHEY and SMNVEV (reference sequence). This CDR3 has 14 amino acids. V was pared by 6 bases and J by 5 bases, with 7 bases of the junction left unmatched.

V is TRBV19 and J is TRBJ2-3; no definite D call. CDR1 and CDR2 (germline): LNHDA, SQIVND (reference sequence). Trimming removed 5 bases from V and 1 base from J, with 7 bases in between. CDR3 length: 13 amino acids. For the CDR3, the DNA is TGTGCCAGTAGTGTCCGGGGCACAGATACGCAGTATTTT. Its translation: CASSVRGTDTQYF.

This sequence joins TRBV14 and TRBJ2-1; TRBD2 matches 13 bases. Germline loops: CDR1 SGHDN, CDR2 FVKESK. The CDR3 loop spans 18 amino acids. The ends lost 2 bases at V and 1 base at J; junction bases unmatched: 5. This CDR3 reads CASSQRLAGGFSYNEQFF. Here the CDR3 DNA reads TGTGCCAGCAGCCAAAGACTAGCGGGAGGTTTTTCCTACAATGAGCAGTTCTTC.

The gene calls are TRBV28 and TRBJ1-3; 7 nucleotides match TRBD1. J gave up 4 bases and V 5 bases, and 11 bases lay outside the gene matches. CDR1 MDHEN and CDR2 SYDVKM come from the germline V gene. The CDR3 runs 16 residues. CDR3 sequence: CASSPPQGVIGNTIYF. The CDR3 DNA is TGTGCCAGCAGTCCCCCGCAGGGGGTAATCGGAAACACCATATATTTT.

The chain couples TRBV5-4 to TRBJ2-5; TRBD2 matches 8 bases. The junction had 9 bases not matched to a gene; V was cut back by 0 bases and J by 5 bases. The CDR3 covers 16 residues. Germline CDR1 SGHNT, CDR2 YYREEE (reference sequence). The DNA for the CDR3 is TGTGCCAGCAGCTTGGCCGGACGGGAGGGCCGGGAGACCCAGTACTTC. Encoded protein: CASSLAGREGRETQYF.

The rearrangement joins TRBV6-5 to TRBJ2-3; the match to TRBD1 covers 10 bases. The CDR3 extends over 15 amino acids. Germline V CDR1 and CDR2: MNHEY, SVGAGI. V was clipped by 7 bases and J by 0 bases; unmatched bases: 4. DNA for the CDR3: TGTGCCAGCAAACTGGACAGGGGGAGCACAGATACGCAGTATTTT. Its protein product is CASKLDRGSTDTQYF.

This chain uses TRBV5-6 with TRBJ2-7, with D perhaps matching TRBD2 (5 bases). Trimming took 2 bases from V and 3 from J, leaving 12 bases between them. Germline assignment: CDR1 SGHDT and CDR2 YYEEEE. This CDR3 region has 14 residues. DNA for the CDR3: TGTGCCAGCAGCTTCGGGGAGTGGGGCTACGAGCAGTACTTC. Translating it yields CASSFGEWGYEQYF.

This sequence joins TRBV28 and TRBJ2-4, with D perhaps TRBD1 (6 bases). V was cut by 7 bases and J by 4 bases, with 8 bases left in between. The CDR3 runs to 12 residues. The germline V gene has CDR1 MDHEN and CDR2 SYDVKM. CDR3 sequence (DNA): TGTGCCAGCATGGACAGTAAAAACATTCAGTACTTC. Encoded protein: CASMDSKNIQYF.

The rearrangement uses TRBV10-3 and TRBJ1-1; 9 positions agree with TRBD1. V lost 10 bases, J lost 2 bases, and 8 bases stayed unmatched. The CDR3 has 14 residues. CDR1 and CDR2 (germline): ENHRY, SYGVKD. The CDR3 DNA follows: TGTGCCACCAAACTACAGGGGGCCAACACTGAAGCTTTCTTT. Protein: CATKLQGANTEAFF.

The chain combines TRBV18 with TRBJ2-7, with TRBD1 matching 10 bases. Germline V lookup: CDR1 KGHSH, CDR2 LQKENI. The junction had 9 bases not matched to a gene; V was cut back by 5 bases and J by 5 bases. CDR3 size: 15 residues. CDR3 region: CASSYRTGGWDEQYF. The DNA of the CDR3 is TGTGCCAGCTCATACCGGACAGGGGGTTGGGACGAGCAGTACTTC.

The genes are TRBV7-2 and TRBJ2-7; 7 positions agree with TRBD2. The J segment lost 2 bases and the V segment lost 1 base, leaving 2 bases of the junction unmatched. This CDR3 is 14 amino acids long. The germline CDR1 and CDR2 sequences are SGHTA and FQGNSA. The CDR3 DNA sequence: TGTGCCAGCAGCTTAGAGGGGAGGGCCTACGAGCAGTACTTC. It encodes CASSLEGRAYEQYF.

The J gene is TRBJ2-1, the V gene TRBV15; 7 nucleotides align to TRBD1. Trimming cost V 0 bases and J 6 bases; bases outside gene matches: 2. Germline lookup yields CDR1 LNHNV and CDR2 YYDKDF (reference sequence). The CDR3 sequence is 14 residues long. CDR3 nucleotide sequence: TGTGCCACCAGCAGAGACAGGGGGACCAATGAGCAGTTCTTC. Translated: CATSRDRGTNEQFF.

The V gene is TRBV5-4, the J gene TRBJ2-7, with D tentatively TRBD1 (5 bases). The CDR3 is made up of 15 amino acids. The germline gives CDR1 SGHNT, CDR2 YYREEE (reference sequence). Trimming took 4 bases from V and 5 from J, leaving 19 bases between them. The CDR3 sequence: CASSRRTALGDEQYF. CDR3 coding DNA: TGTGCCAGCAGCAGAAGGACGGCCTTAGGGGACGAGCAGTACTTC.

The J gene is TRBJ1-1, the V gene TRBV11-2; perhaps TRBD1 as D (6 bases). V lost 5 bases to trimming and J lost 0 bases, with 10 bases between them. This CDR3 region has 14 residues. Germline CDR1 is SGHAT and CDR2 is FQNNGV. The DNA of the CDR3 is TGTGCCAGCAGCGGACAGACCTTGAACACTGAAGCTTTCTTT. It codes for CASSGQTLNTEAFF.

V usage is TRBV6-5 and J usage is TRBJ2-5; 10 nucleotides align to TRBD1. The J call is in doubt because the DNA end fits TRBJ2-7 better. This CDR3 is built from 15 residues. CDR1 MNHEY and CDR2 SVGAGI come from the germline V gene. CDR3 region: CASRHGTGASYEQYF. CDR3 sequence (DNA): TGTGCCAGCAGGCACGGGACAGGGGCTTCTTACGAGCAGTACTTC.